A single T cell receptor (beta chain) is shown here with its context. Its specificity is unknown. The data originate from a study of CD8+ T cells in alopecia areata. Overall study results and limits: Tofacitinib significantly lowered scalp clonality and expanded CD8+ clones among the top 100.

The sample's treatment: oral pan-JAK inhibitor, 5-10 mg twice daily. Germline-derived CDR1 and CDR2 are LGHNA and YSLEER. Trimming took 3 bases from V and 4 from J; bases not matched to a gene: 14. The CDR3 consists of 17 residues. Following RNA extraction, reverse transcription yielded cDNA that acted as the sequencing template. Repertoires were generated with immunoSEQ multiplex PCR, while TCRdb's copy carries only in-frame clones and drops some. This table holds tens of thousands of clones, roughly 28% found once. The sample consisted of CD8+ T cells sorted from blood, taken at week 4, from a patient treated with tofacitinib. This chain connects TRBV4-3 to TRBJ1-2, with TRBD1 matching 7 bases. The sequence was collected from a human donor with alopecia areata. CDR3 nucleotides: TGCGCCAGCAGCCAGGGACCCTCCGGGACAGAGCGCTATGGCTACACCTTC. Its translation: CASSQGPSGTERYGYTF.